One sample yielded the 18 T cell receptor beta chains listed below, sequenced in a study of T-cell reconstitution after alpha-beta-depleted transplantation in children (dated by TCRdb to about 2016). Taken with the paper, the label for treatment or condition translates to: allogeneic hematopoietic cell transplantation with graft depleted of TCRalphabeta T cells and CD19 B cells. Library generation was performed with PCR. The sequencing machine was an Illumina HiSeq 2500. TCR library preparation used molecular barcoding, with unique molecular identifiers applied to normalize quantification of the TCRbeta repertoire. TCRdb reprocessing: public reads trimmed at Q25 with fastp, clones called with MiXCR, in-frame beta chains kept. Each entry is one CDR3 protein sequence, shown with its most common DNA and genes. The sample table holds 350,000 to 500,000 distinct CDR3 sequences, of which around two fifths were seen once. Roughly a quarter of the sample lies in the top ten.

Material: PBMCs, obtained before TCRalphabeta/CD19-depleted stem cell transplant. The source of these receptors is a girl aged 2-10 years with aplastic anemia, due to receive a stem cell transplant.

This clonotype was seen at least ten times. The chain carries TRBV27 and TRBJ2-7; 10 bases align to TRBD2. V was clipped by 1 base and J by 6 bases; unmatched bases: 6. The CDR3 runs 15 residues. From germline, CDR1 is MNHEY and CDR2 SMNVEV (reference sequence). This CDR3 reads CASSLLVAGGGEQYF. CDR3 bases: TGTGCCAGCAGTTTATTGGTAGCGGGGGGTGGCGAGCAGTACTTC.

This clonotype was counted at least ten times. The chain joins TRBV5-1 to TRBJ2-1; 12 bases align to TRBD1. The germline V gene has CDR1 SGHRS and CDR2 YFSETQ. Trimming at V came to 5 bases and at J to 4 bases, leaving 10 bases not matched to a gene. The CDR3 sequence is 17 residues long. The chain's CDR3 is CASSSGQGAILYNEQFF. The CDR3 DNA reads TGCGCCAGCAGTTCGGGACAGGGGGCGATCCTTTACAATGAGCAGTTCTTC.

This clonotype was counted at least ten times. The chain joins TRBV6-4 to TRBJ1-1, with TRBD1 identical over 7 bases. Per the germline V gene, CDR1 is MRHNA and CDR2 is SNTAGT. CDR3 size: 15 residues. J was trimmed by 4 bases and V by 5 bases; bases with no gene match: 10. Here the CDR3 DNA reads TGTGCCAGCAGTCCCCCGACAGGGCGGATCACTGAAGCTTTCTTT. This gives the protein CASSPPTGRITEAFF.

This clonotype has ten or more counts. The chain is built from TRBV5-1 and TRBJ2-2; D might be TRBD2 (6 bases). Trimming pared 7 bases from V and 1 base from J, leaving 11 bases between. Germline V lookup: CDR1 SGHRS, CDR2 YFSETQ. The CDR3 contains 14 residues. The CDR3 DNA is TGCGCCAGCTTCGGGGGAGGGAACACCGGGGAGCTGTTTTTT. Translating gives CASFGGGNTGELFF.

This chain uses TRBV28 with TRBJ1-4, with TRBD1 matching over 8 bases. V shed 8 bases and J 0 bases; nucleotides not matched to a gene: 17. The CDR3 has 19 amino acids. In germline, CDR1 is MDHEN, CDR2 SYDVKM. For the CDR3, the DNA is TGTGCCAGCGCCGACCGGGACAGGACTAAGCCTGCAACTAATGAAAAACTGTTTTTT. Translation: CASADRDRTKPATNEKLFF.

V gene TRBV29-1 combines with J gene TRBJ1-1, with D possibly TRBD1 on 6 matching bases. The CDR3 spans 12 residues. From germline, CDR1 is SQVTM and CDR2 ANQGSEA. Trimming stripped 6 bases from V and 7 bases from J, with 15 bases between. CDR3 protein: CSVSTPGVEAFF. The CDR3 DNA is TGCAGCGTATCGACCCCAGGGGTTGAAGCTTTCTTT.

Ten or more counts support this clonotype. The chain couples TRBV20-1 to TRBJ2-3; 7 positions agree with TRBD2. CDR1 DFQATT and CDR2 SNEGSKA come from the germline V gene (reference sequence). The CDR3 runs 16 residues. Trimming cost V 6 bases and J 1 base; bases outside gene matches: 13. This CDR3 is CSALTPRAGGTDTQYF. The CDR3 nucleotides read TGCAGTGCCCTAACCCCACGGGCGGGAGGCACAGATACGCAGTATTTT.

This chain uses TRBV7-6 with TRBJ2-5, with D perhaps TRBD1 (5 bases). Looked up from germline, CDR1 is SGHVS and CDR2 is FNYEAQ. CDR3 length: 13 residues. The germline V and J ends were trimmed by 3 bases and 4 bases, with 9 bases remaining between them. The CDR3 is CASSFDSRETQYF. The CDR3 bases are TGTGCCAGCAGCTTCGACAGTCGAGAGACCCAGTACTTC.

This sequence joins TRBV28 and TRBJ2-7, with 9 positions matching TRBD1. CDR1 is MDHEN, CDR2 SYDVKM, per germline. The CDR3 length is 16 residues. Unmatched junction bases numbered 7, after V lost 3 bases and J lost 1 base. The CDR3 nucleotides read TGTGCCAGCAGTTTCGCGGGACAGGGCCCTTCCTACGAGCAGTACTTC. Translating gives CASSFAGQGPSYEQYF.

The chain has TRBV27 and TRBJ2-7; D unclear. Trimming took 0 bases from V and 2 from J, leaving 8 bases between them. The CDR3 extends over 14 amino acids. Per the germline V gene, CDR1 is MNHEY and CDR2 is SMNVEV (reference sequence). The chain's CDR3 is CASSLSSRTYEQYF. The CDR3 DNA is TGTGCCAGCAGTTTATCCTCCCGCACCTACGAGCAGTACTTC.

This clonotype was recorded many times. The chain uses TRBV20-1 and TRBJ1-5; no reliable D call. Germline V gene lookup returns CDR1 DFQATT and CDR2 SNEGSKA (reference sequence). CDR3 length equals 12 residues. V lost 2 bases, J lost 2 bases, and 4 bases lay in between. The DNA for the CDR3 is TGCAGTGCTAGATCGGGCAATCAGCCCCAGCATTTT. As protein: CSARSGNQPQHF.

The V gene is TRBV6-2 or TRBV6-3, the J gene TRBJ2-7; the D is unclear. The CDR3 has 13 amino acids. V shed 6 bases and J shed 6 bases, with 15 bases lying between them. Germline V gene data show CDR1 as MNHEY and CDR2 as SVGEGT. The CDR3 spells CASSVSVTGEQYF. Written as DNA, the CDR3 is TGTGCCAGCAGCGTGTCAGTAACGGGCGAGCAGTACTTC.

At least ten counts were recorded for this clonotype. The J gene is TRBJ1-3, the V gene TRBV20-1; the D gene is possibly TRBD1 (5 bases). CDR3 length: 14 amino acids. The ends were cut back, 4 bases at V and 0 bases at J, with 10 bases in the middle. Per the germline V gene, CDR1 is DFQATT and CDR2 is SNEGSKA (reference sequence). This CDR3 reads CSATPGSSGNTIYF. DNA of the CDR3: TGCAGTGCTACTCCAGGGAGCTCTGGAAACACCATATATTTT.

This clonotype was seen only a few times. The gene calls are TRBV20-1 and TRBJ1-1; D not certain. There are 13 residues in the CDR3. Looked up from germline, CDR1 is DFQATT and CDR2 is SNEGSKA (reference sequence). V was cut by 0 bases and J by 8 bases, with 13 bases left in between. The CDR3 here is CSARDIRGVEAFF. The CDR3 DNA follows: TGCAGTGCTAGAGACATTCGCGGAGTGGAAGCTTTCTTT.

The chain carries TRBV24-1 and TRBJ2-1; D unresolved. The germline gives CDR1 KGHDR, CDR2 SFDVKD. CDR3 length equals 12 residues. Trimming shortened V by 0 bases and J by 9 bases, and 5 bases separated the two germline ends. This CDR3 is CATSDLQGEQFF. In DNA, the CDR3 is TGTGCCACCAGTGATTTGCAAGGTGAGCAGTTCTTC.

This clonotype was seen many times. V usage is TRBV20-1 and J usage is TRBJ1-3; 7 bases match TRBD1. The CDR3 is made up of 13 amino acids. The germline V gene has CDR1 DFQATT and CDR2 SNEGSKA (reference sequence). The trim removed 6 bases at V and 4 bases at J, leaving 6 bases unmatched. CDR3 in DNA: TGCAGTGCCGGCGGCAGGGGGGGAAACACCATATATTTT. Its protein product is CSAGGRGGNTIYF.

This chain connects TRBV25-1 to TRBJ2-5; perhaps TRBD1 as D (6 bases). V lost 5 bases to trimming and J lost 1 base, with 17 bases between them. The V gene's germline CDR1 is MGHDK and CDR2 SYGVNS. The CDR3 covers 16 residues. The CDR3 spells CASSPPGAKTQETQYF. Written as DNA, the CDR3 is TGTGCCAGCAGTCCCCCAGGGGCGAAAACCCAAGAGACCCAGTACTTC.

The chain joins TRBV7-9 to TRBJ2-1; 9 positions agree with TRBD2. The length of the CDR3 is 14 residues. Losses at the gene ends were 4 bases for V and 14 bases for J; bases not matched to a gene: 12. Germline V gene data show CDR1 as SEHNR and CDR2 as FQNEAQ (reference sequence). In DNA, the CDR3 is TGTGCCAGCAGCTCCTCCGGGACTAGCCTGGGGAAGTTCTTC. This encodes CASSSSGTSLGKFF. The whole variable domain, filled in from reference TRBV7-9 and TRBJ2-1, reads DTGVSQNPRHKITKRGQNVTFRCDPISEHNRLYWYRQTLGQGPEFLTYFQNEAQLEKSRLLSDRFSAERPKGSFSTLEIQRTEQGDSAMYLCASSSSGTSLGKFFGPGTRLTVL.